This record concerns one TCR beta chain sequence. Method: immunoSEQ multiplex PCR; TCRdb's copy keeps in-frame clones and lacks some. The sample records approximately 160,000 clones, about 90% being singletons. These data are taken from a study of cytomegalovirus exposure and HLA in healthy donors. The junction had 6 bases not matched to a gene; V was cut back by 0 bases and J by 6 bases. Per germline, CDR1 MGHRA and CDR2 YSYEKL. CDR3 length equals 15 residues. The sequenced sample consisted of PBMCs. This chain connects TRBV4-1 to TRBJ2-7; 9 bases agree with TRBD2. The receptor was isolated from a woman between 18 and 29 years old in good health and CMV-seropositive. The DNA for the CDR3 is TGCGCCAGCAGCCAAGAGGTAGCGGGAGCAACCGAGCAGTACTTC. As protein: CASSQEVAGATEQYF.